The 14 T cell receptor beta chains in this list originate from one sample, sequenced in a study of CD8 T cells in ankylosing spondylitis. General observations from the study: A TCR beta motif of fewer than ten highly homologous variants seemed to mark ankylosing spondylitis blood.

MiXCR, applied by TCRdb to the 5' RACE reads, yields one record per CDR3 protein. The sample includes 200,000 to 250,000 distinct CDR3 sequences, about a sixth of them seen just once. The antigens these receptors bind are not known. The sample taken for sequencing was blood, either unsorted or a sorted T cell fraction (not recorded which). The receptors derive from a male donor with ankylosing spondylitis.

In its sample, this clonotype was seen a few times. The junction departs from the called germline gene at one end, perhaps through a read error. In nucleotides, the CDR3 is TGCGCCAGCAGCCAAGGCACCCAACACTCCTTT. Translated, it gives CASSQGTQHSF. The J gene is TRBJ1-4, the V gene TRBV4-1; D gene unclear. The CDR3 has 11 residues. Germline CDR1 reads MGHRA; CDR2 reads YSYEKL.

The table lists this clonotype with a few counts. J is TRBJ2-7 and V is TRBV7-9, with TRBD2 identical over 7 bases. The CDR3 runs to 15 residues. The J segment lost 1 base and the V segment lost 5 bases, leaving 8 bases of the junction unmatched. The germline V gene has CDR1 SEHNR and CDR2 FQNEAQ (reference sequence). CDR3 region: CASSAPAGPSYEQYF. CDR3 sequence (DNA): TGTGCCAGCAGCGCACCAGCGGGGCCATCCTACGAGCAGTACTTC.

This clonotype turned up a few times. Here the CDR3 reads CAWGSSYEQYF. DNA for the CDR3: TGTGCCTGGGGATCTAGCTACGAGCAGTACTTC. The chain employs TRBV30 and TRBJ2-7; the D is unclear. Trimming removed 5 bases from V and 3 bases from J, with 8 bases in between. Looked up from germline, CDR1 is GTSNPN and CDR2 is SVGIG (reference sequence). CDR3 length: 11 amino acids.

The chain has TRBV9 and TRBJ1-4; 8 bases fit TRBD1. This CDR3 contains 14 residues. V shed 4 bases and J 7 bases; nucleotides not matched to a gene: 6. Looked up from germline, CDR1 is SGDLS and CDR2 is YYNGEE. The CDR3 is CASSPGTGVEKLFF. The CDR3 DNA reads as TGTGCCAGCAGCCCCGGGACAGGCGTTGAAAAACTGTTTTTT.

The DNA of the CDR3 is TGCAGTGCTTGGGACGGACGGGAGGGCAGCTACGAGCAGTACTTC. Translated: CSAWDGREGSYEQYF. The chain links TRBV20-1 to TRBJ2-7; TRBD2 aligns across 8 bases. Trimming cost V 5 bases and J 3 bases; bases outside gene matches: 12. From germline, CDR1 is DFQATT and CDR2 SNEGSKA (reference sequence). The CDR3 contains 15 residues.

The chain uses TRBV13 and TRBJ1-1; TRBD1 might be the D (6 bases). Deletions cut 4 bases from V and 7 bases from J, with 16 bases between. CDR3 length: 14 residues. The germline V gene has CDR1 PRHDT and CDR2 FYEKMQ (reference sequence). The CDR3 nucleotides are TGTGCCAGCAGCTGGGGGGGGCAGGGCCATGAAGCTTTCTTT. As protein: CASSWGGQGHEAFF.

The chain employs TRBV7-6 and TRBJ1-1; no firm D call. Trimming pared 4 bases from V and 8 bases from J, leaving 11 bases between. The CDR3 runs 12 residues. Germline CDR1 reads SGHVS; CDR2 reads FNYEAQ. The CDR3 loop reads CASSSGPQEAFF. In DNA, the CDR3 is TGTGCCAGCAGCTCTGGTCCCCAGGAAGCTTTCTTT.

About this clonotype: Relative to the germline gene, one junction end is altered; a read error may explain this. V and J are TRBV28 and TRBJ2-7; 7 bases are shared with TRBD1. The CDR3 extends over 16 amino acids. Germline lookup yields CDR1 MDHEN and CDR2 SYDVKM. This CDR3 reads CASSTIDRVGPYGQYF. CDR3 nucleotides: TGTGCCAGCAGTACAATCGACAGGGTTGGGCCCTACGGGCAGTACTTC.

V and J are TRBV4-1 and TRBJ2-2; no reliable D call. The V and J ends lost 0 bases and 1 base respectively, with 6 bases between them. The CDR3 covers 15 residues. The germline V gene has CDR1 MGHRA and CDR2 YSYEKL. The CDR3 DNA is TGCGCCAGCAGCCAAGAACCGGGGAACACCGGGGAGCTGTTTTTT. Its translation: CASSQEPGNTGELFF.

V usage is TRBV20-1 and J usage is TRBJ2-1, with TRBD2 as a possible D gene (5 bases). This CDR3 has 11 residues. Germline loops: CDR1 DFQATT, CDR2 SNEGSKA (reference sequence). CDR3: CSPPLAGEQFF. CDR3 DNA: TGCAGCCCACCCCTAGCTGGGGAGCAGTTCTTC.

This clonotype was detected only a few times. The genes are TRBV13 and TRBJ2-1; D is unresolved. The CDR3 is 13 amino acids. CDR1 is PRHDT, CDR2 FYEKMQ, per germline (reference sequence). Between the trimmed V and J ends, which lost 4 bases and 7 bases, there was a span of 11 bases. The DNA for the CDR3 is TGTGCCAGCAGCTCGATGGGCCCTAATGAGCAGTTCTTC. Protein product: CASSSMGPNEQFF. Filled out from reference TRBV13 and TRBJ2-1, the complete variable domain reads AAGVIQSPRHLIKEKRETATLKCYPIPRHDTVYWYQQGPGQDPQFLISFYEKMQSDKGSIPDRFSAQQFSDYHSELNMSSLELGDSALYFCASSSMGPNEQFFGPGTRLTVL.

In its sample, this clonotype was seen a few times. The chain combines TRBV7-9 with TRBJ2-3; D remains unclear. Germline V gene data show CDR1 as SEHNR and CDR2 as FQNEAQ (reference sequence). Trimming stripped 0 bases from V and 2 bases from J, with 12 bases between. The CDR3 has 16 residues. Here the CDR3 DNA reads TGTGCCAGCAGCTTAGCGGGCCTCCTGCCCACAGATACGCAGTATTTT. Protein sequence: CASSLAGLLPTDTQYF.

This clonotype occurred a few times. DNA for the CDR3: TGTGCCAGCAGCTCGACCGAGACTTACAATGAGCAGTTCTTC. As protein: CASSSTETYNEQFF. The gene calls are TRBV11-1 and TRBJ2-1; D gene ambiguous. The germline CDR1 and CDR2 sequences are SGHAT and FQDESV (reference sequence). V was cut by 4 bases and J by 4 bases, with 11 bases left in between. CDR3 length equals 14 residues.

There are a few counts of this clonotype. The chain couples TRBV10-2 to TRBJ1-2, with a weak D call TRBD1 (5 bases). Trimming took 6 bases from V and 7 from J, leaving 15 bases between them. This CDR3 is 13 amino acids long. The germline V gene encodes CDR1 WSHSY and CDR2 SAAADI. The CDR3 bases are TGCGCCAGCAGGTCGGGGGTCGCCGGTGGCTACACCTTC. Amino acids: CASRSGVAGGYTF.